This T cell receptor (beta chain) was recorded in a study of blood T cells in healthy people across ages. A second PCR of 7 to 11 cycles used a sample-barcoded 5' primer and a J-beta primer mix. TCRdb reprocessed the 5' RACE reads via MiXCR and lists one record per CDR3 protein. The profile shows more than 900,000 distinct CDR3 sequences, under 30% of them singletons. There are a few counts of this clonotype. Germline V gene data show CDR1 as MGHRA and CDR2 as YSYEKL. This CDR3 has 14 amino acids. V lost 0 bases and J 6 bases, leaving 10 bases between the germline ends. The same sample was also studied in work on T cells of mothers and their children.

The sequence was collected from a girl aged 2-15 years in good health. The sequenced sample was blood. The rearrangement links TRBV4-1 to TRBJ2-3; D remains unclear. The CDR3 nucleotides read TGCGCCAGCAGCCAAGAAATCGCCGCGGATACGCAGTATTTT. It yields the protein CASSQEIAADTQYF.